This TCR beta chain stems from a study of blood T cell repertoires in COVID-19 (dated by TCRdb to 2018 to 2020). For the study in its entirety: Samples from collaborators originated in the United States, Italy and Spain and spanned both the acute and convalescent phases of COVID-19. The material from the prospective study consisted of cDNA or gDNA derived from T cells, B-cell-depleted T cells, or PBMCs. Subjects who had been exposed to COVID-19, were actively infected with it, or had recovered from it provided the deeply sampled blood TCRbeta repertoires that made up the dataset. The repertoires were released in a freely available public database intended as a resource for research on the immune response to SARS-CoV-2. Samples were obtained from the ongoing ImmuneRACE study (first 160 participants) and from over 1,000 subjects provided by 6 global collaborators. Sample metadata almost always included a de-identified subject ID, COVID-19 status, age in years and sex. Where available, HLA class I and class II types were taken from metadata supplied by the sample provider and were not determined by assay-based typing. What the authors observed across the whole study: The amount of clinical and demographic metadata varied by source and participant and was provided uncurated.

For this clone: Its antigen is still unknown. The sample holds no much larger clone one base away, and base qualities are not on file.

TCRbeta CDR3 regions were amplified from genomic DNA by means of the immunoSEQ Assay, a bias-controlled multiplex PCR. For the original study's pipeline: Within the assay, amplification of reference gene primers was used to estimate how many nucleated cells each sample contained. Sequence reads were collapsed and filtered to measure the absolute abundance of every unique TCRbeta CDR3 rearrangement. For each sample, productive Simpson clonality was calculated as the square root of Simpson's diversity index over productive rearrangements. TCRdb took this table from immuneACCESS and kept in-frame rearrangements with V and J called. Such tables lack part of the clones; where checked against another copy, unresolved V genes explain under half of the gap, and the rest is unexplained. V, J and clone size reflect that table, while D and trimming were determined from the DNA. The sample profile shows 130,000 to 150,000 clones; 80% of them were found once. The ten biggest clones cover 10% to 15% of the sample.

Its CDR3 holds 15 amino acids, cysteine through phenylalanine. Left in the record is the CDR3 DNA by itself, 45 bases read in frame from the first base. V is reduced by 1 base and J by 0 bases, leaving a spacing of 6 bases between them. Looking up the germline V gene yields CDR1 SGHTA and CDR2 FQGNSA. The collaborating institutions used their own protocols to collect whole blood in K2EDTA tubes. For TCRbeta analysis, collaborators shipped samples as frozen whole blood, isolated PBMCs, or DNA extracted from either of those sample types. The TCR was taken from a man aged 55-75 years with active or convalescent COVID-19. Sequenced: peripheral blood. This sequence uses TRBV7-2 and TRBJ2-2; the D gene is perhaps TRBD2, on 6 matching bases. This receptor carries the CDR3 CASSLGLANTGELFF. The DNA sequence is given as TGTGCCAGCAGCTTAGGACTAGCGAACACCGGGGAGCTGTTTTTT.